These 26 T cell receptor beta chains were sequenced from one sample in a study of T cell responses to AZD1222 COVID-19 vaccine. Here immunoSEQ multiplex PCR was the method, and the copy in TCRdb shows in-frame clones only, minus some. The sample contains 150,000 to 200,000 clones, about 90% of which appear only once. The source material was peripheral blood, sampled on day 0 of MenACWY control vaccination. The receptors shown here come from an adult in good health.

The V call is TRBV24-1, the J call TRBJ2-7; no firm D call. Germline loops: CDR1 KGHDR, CDR2 SFDVKD. The CDR3 extends over 12 amino acids. Trimming shortened V by 4 bases and J by 1 base, and 4 bases separated the two germline ends. The chain's CDR3 is CATSDSSYEQYF. DNA of the CDR3: TGTGCCACCAGTGACTCTTCCTACGAGCAGTACTTC.

A few counts support this clone. The V gene is TRBV19, the J gene TRBJ2-7; D might be TRBD1 (6 bases). The V end lost 3 bases, the J end lost 7 bases, and 16 bases lay between the germline ends. CDR3 length equals 14 residues. CDR1 is LNHDA, CDR2 SQIVND, per germline (reference sequence). The DNA of the CDR3 is TGTGCCAGTAGTATCACAGGGTTCGATGGGGAGCAGTACTTC. Its translation: CASSITGFDGEQYF.

The J gene is TRBJ2-7, the V gene TRBV2; possibly TRBD1 for D (5 bases). From germline, CDR1 is SNHLY and CDR2 FYNNEI. The CDR3 is made up of 12 amino acids. The V and J ends lost 7 bases and 5 bases respectively, with 12 bases between them. DNA of the CDR3: TGTGCCAGCAAGGCAGGGAAGCACGAGCAGTACTTC. Protein: CASKAGKHEQYF.

The rearrangement uses TRBV6-2 or TRBV6-3 and TRBJ2-5; tentative D call: TRBD2 (5 bases). This CDR3 has 15 amino acids. Germline V gene lookup returns CDR1 MNHEY and CDR2 SVGEGT. The germline V and J ends were trimmed by 5 bases and 2 bases, with 15 bases remaining between them. CDR3 nucleotide sequence: TGTGCCAGCAGTCTTGGAGGAGTCCGTCAAGAGACCCAGTACTTC. Amino acids: CASSLGGVRQETQYF.

This clone was recorded only once. The chain couples TRBV7-2 to TRBJ1-2; D unresolved. V shed 0 bases and J shed 8 bases, with 7 bases lying between them. This CDR3 is 12 amino acids long. In germline, CDR1 is SGHTA, CDR2 FQGNSA. DNA for the CDR3: TGTGCCAGCAGCTTAGCGACCGGCGGCTACACCTTC. As protein: CASSLATGGYTF.

This chain joins TRBV4-2 and TRBJ1-2; D is uncertain. CDR1 is LGHNA and CDR2 is YNFKEQ in the germline V gene. The CDR3 runs 15 residues. V was cut by 1 base and J by 8 bases, with 17 bases left in between. CDR3: CASSQGRTSQWGYTF. CDR3 nucleotide sequence: TGTGCCAGCAGCCAAGGTAGGACGTCACAATGGGGCTACACCTTC.

The V and J genes are TRBV9 and TRBJ1-6; weak D call: TRBD1 (5 bases). V lost 0 bases, J lost 0 bases, and 7 bases lay in between. Germline CDR1 and CDR2: SGDLS and YYNGEE. The CDR3 is made up of 16 amino acids. The CDR3 DNA reads TGTGCCAGCAGCGTAGAGGGGAGCTCCTATAATTCACCCCTCCACTTT. It is translated as CASSVEGSSYNSPLHF.

The gene calls are TRBV25-1 and TRBJ1-4; D is perhaps TRBD1 (5 bases). Per germline, CDR1 MGHDK and CDR2 SYGVNS. V was clipped by 4 bases and J by 7 bases, with 10 bases between them. This CDR3 is built from 13 residues. Here the CDR3 reads CASSGGNFEKLFF. The CDR3, as DNA: TGTGCCAGCAGTGGGGGGAATTTTGAAAAACTGTTTTTT. Together with reference TRBV25-1 and TRBJ1-4, the CDR3 gives the full variable domain: EADIYQTPRYLVIGTGKKITLECSQTMGHDKMYWYQQDPGMELHLIHYSYGVNSTEKGDLSSESTVSRIRTEHFPLTLESARPSHTSQYLCASSGGNFEKLFFGSGTQLSVL.

J is TRBJ2-3 and V is TRBV27; 7 bases are shared with TRBD2. The CDR3 sequence is 16 residues long. CDR1 MNHEY and CDR2 SMNVEV come from the germline V gene (reference sequence). The junction had 9 bases not matched to a gene; V was cut back by 2 bases and J by 4 bases. CDR3 in DNA: TGTGCCAGCAGTTTAAGCACCGGGACTATACCAGATACGCAGTATTTT. Protein: CASSLSTGTIPDTQYF.

This rearrangement joins TRBV6-2 or TRBV6-3 to TRBJ1-6; D unresolved. Trimming left V 4 bases short and J 1 base short, with 14 bases between. Germline V lookup: CDR1 MNHEY, CDR2 SVGEGT. This CDR3 region has 17 residues. The CDR3 DNA sequence: TGTGCCAGCAGTTCCCCCCGGATGGGGTCCTATAATTCACCCCTCCACTTT. Its translation: CASSSPRMGSYNSPLHF.

This chain joins TRBV14 and TRBJ2-7; unclear D gene. The length of the CDR3 is 14 residues. Germline values: CDR1 SGHDN, CDR2 FVKESK. Trimming stripped 0 bases from V and 2 bases from J, with 8 bases between. The CDR3 here is CASSQDYRPYEQYF. The CDR3 coding sequence is TGTGCCAGCAGCCAAGACTACAGACCCTACGAGCAGTACTTC.

The V gene is TRBV7-2, the J gene TRBJ2-2; 8 bases align to TRBD1. CDR3 size: 14 residues. Germline assignment: CDR1 SGHTA and CDR2 FQGNSA. The J segment lost 7 bases and the V segment lost 7 bases, leaving 8 bases of the junction unmatched. The CDR3 DNA follows: TGTGCCAGCAACCCGGACAGGGTAGGCGGGGAGCTGTTTTTT. It encodes CASNPDRVGGELFF.

The V call is TRBV12-3 or TRBV12-4, the J call TRBJ1-2, with unresolved D. The CDR3 sequence is 13 residues long. Trimming removed 5 bases from V and 4 bases from J, with 11 bases in between. The CDR3 DNA sequence: TGTGCCAGCAGTCCCCGACGAGGCTATGGCTACACCTTC. It translates to CASSPRRGYGYTF.

This chain joins TRBV6-1 and TRBJ1-2; unclear D gene. CDR1 and CDR2 (germline): MNHNS, SASEGT. CDR3 size: 14 residues. V lost 1 base, J lost 5 bases, and 11 bases lay in between. CDR3 sequence (DNA): TGTGCCAGCAGTGAAGTCACGTTCCTGTATGGCTACACCTTC. Protein sequence: CASSEVTFLYGYTF.

The CDR3 DNA follows: TGTGCCAGCAGTCCCCGGACAGGTGTGTACGAGCAGTACTTC. The encoded protein is CASSPRTGVYEQYF. The chain carries TRBV28 and TRBJ2-7, with 7 bases that match TRBD1. CDR1 MDHEN and CDR2 SYDVKM come from the germline V gene. The CDR3 runs 14 residues. V was pared by 5 bases and J by 4 bases, with 8 bases of the junction left unmatched.

The chain employs TRBV10-1 and TRBJ1-5; 7 bases are shared with TRBD1. V was pared by 0 bases and J by 7 bases, with 6 bases of the junction left unmatched. Germline loops: CDR1 WNHNN, CDR2 SYGVQD (reference sequence). The CDR3 length is 15 residues. CDR3 bases: TGCGCCAGCAGTGAGTCGTCAGGGGGAAAGCAGCCCCAGCATTTT. It specifies CASSESSGGKQPQHF.

The V gene is TRBV15, the J gene TRBJ2-7; no clear D gene. The CDR3 length is 12 residues. The germline V gene encodes CDR1 LNHNV and CDR2 YYDKDF (reference sequence). V was trimmed by 0 bases and J by 7 bases, leaving 7 bases between them. CDR3 sequence reads: CATSREGQEQYF. CDR3 bases: TGTGCCACCAGCAGAGAAGGCCAGGAGCAGTACTTC.

Only one count was recorded for this clone. The chain links TRBV29-1 to TRBJ2-1; TRBD2 agrees at 11 bases. Germline CDR1 is SQVTM and CDR2 is ANQGSEA. This CDR3 has 14 residues. V lost 6 bases to trimming and J lost 9 bases; unmatched junction nucleotides: 10. CDR3 in amino acids: CSVSTSGMWGEQFF. CDR3 bases: TGCAGCGTATCGACTAGCGGGATGTGGGGTGAGCAGTTCTTC.

The chain joins TRBV28 to TRBJ2-7, with unresolved D. V lost 2 bases and J lost 3, with 11 bases in between. Germline CDR1 reads MDHEN; CDR2 reads SYDVKM. CDR3 length: 14 amino acids. The CDR3 nucleotides read TGTGCCAGCAGTTTACGGCCGAGAAACTACGAGCAGTACTTC. This encodes CASSLRPRNYEQYF.

This rearrangement joins TRBV5-1 to TRBJ1-2, with D possibly being TRBD1 (5 bases). From germline, CDR1 is SGHRS and CDR2 YFSETQ. Trimming removed 4 bases from V and 4 bases from J, with 11 bases in between. This CDR3 spans 13 amino acids. The CDR3 DNA is TGCGCCAGCAGCACGGGGGGGAGCTATGGCTACACCTTC. Its protein is CASSTGGSYGYTF. Together with reference TRBV5-1 and TRBJ1-2, the CDR3 gives the full variable domain: KAGVTQTPRYLIKTRGQQVTLSCSPISGHRSVSWYQQTPGQGLQFLFEYFSETQRNKGNFPGRFSGRQFSNSRSEMNVSTLELGDSALYLCASSTGGSYGYTFGSGTRLTVV.

V and J are TRBV10-1 and TRBJ2-2, with D possibly matching TRBD2 (5 bases). The length of the CDR3 is 14 residues. V lost 9 bases to trimming and J lost 6 bases, with 17 bases between them. Germline CDR1 WNHNN, CDR2 SYGVQD (reference sequence). The CDR3 nucleotides are TGCGCCAGGCCGGGGTCTAGCCTGGCCGGGGAGCTGTTTTTT. Its translation is CARPGSSLAGELFF.

The chain carries TRBV7-8 and TRBJ2-3; 8 bases fit TRBD2. The CDR3 contains 17 residues. CDR1 is SGHVS, CDR2 FQNEAQ, per germline. Trimming at V came to 1 base and at J to 5 bases, leaving 11 bases not matched to a gene. CDR3 in DNA: TGTGCCAGCAGCTTAGTTACCGGCGGGGGGCGACAAGATACGCAGTATTTT. Amino acid sequence: CASSLVTGGGRQDTQYF.

The J gene is TRBJ2-3, the V gene TRBV6-5; TRBD2 is a possible D gene (6 bases). The CDR3 is made up of 16 amino acids. V was cut by 3 bases and J by 3 bases, with 16 bases left in between. Germline loops: CDR1 MNHEY, CDR2 SVGAGI. In nucleotides, the CDR3 is TGTGCCAGCAGTTATGAGTGGCGGGGTTTAACAGATACGCAGTATTTT. Amino acids: CASSYEWRGLTDTQYF.

The chain carries TRBV5-8 and TRBJ1-2; D uncertain. Trimming left V 0 bases short and J 6 bases short, with 12 bases between. The CDR3 consists of 14 residues. In germline, CDR1 is SGHTS, CDR2 YDEGEE. The CDR3 is CASSLAGGFNGYTF. The CDR3 DNA reads TGTGCCAGCAGCTTGGCTGGCGGCTTCAATGGCTACACCTTC.

This chain joins TRBV11-1 and TRBJ2-7, with D perhaps TRBD1 or TRBD2 (5 bases each). Germline assignment: CDR1 SGHAT and CDR2 FQDESV (reference sequence). The CDR3 is made up of 14 amino acids. Between the trimmed V and J ends, which lost 3 bases and 0 bases, there was a span of 9 bases. The DNA of the CDR3 is TGTGCCAGCAGCTTCGAGGGGAGCTCCTACGAGCAGTACTTC. This sequence encodes CASSFEGSSYEQYF.

V is TRBV7-8 and J is TRBJ2-3, with D perhaps matching TRBD1 or TRBD2 (7 bases each). V was trimmed by 1 base and J by 0 bases, leaving 11 bases between them. The CDR3 consists of 16 residues. Germline CDR1 SGHVS, CDR2 FQNEAQ. The CDR3 is CASSLDRGGSTDTQYF. The CDR3 DNA is TGTGCCAGCAGCTTAGACAGGGGAGGGAGCACAGATACGCAGTATTTT.